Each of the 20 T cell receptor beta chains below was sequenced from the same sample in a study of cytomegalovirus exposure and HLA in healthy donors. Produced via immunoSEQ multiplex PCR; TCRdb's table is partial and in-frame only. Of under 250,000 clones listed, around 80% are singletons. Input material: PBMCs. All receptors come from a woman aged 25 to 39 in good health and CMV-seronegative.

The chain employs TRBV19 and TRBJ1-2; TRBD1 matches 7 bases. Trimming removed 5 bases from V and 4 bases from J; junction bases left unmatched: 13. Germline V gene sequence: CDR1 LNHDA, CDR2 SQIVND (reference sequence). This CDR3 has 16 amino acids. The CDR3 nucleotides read TGTGCCAGTAGTCCACGACCGACAGGGTCCATCTATGGCTACACCTTC. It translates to CASSPRPTGSIYGYTF.

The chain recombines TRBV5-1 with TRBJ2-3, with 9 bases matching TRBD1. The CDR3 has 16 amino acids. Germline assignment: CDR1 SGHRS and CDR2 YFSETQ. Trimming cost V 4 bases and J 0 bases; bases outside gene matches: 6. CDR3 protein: CASSPGTGTSTDTQYF. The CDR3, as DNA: TGCGCCAGCAGCCCCGGGACAGGGACTAGCACAGATACGCAGTATTTT.

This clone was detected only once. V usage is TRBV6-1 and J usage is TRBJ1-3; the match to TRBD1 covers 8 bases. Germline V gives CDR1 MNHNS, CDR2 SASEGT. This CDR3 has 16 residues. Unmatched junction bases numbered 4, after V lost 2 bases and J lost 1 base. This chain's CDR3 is CASSEQGARSGNTIYF. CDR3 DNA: TGTGCCAGCAGTGAACAGGGGGCGAGGTCTGGAAACACCATATATTTT.

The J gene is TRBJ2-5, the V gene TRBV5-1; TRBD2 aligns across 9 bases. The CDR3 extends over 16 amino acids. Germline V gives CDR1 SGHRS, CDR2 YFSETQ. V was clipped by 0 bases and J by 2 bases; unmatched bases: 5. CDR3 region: CASSLASAGGQETQYF. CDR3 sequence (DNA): TGCGCCAGCAGCTTGGCATCGGCGGGAGGGCAAGAGACCCAGTACTTC.

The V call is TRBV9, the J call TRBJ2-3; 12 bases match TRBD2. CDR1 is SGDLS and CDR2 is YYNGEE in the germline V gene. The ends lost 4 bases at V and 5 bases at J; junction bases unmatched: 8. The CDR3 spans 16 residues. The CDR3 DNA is TGTGCCAGCAGCTTCCGTGCGGGACTAGCGGGAGATACGCAGTATTTT. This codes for CASSFRAGLAGDTQYF.

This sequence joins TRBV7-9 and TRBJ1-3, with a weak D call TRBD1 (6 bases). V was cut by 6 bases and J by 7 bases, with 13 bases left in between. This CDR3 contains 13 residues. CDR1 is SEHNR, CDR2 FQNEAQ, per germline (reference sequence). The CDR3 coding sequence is TGTGCCAGCAGGGCAGGGGCCGAGAACACCATATATTTT. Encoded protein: CASRAGAENTIYF. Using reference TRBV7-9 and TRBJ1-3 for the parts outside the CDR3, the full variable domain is DTGVSQNPRHKITKRGQNVTFRCDPISEHNRLYWYRQTLGQGPEFLTYFQNEAQLEKSRLLSDRFSAERPKGSFSTLEIQRTEQGDSAMYLCASRAGAENTIYFGEGSWLTVV.

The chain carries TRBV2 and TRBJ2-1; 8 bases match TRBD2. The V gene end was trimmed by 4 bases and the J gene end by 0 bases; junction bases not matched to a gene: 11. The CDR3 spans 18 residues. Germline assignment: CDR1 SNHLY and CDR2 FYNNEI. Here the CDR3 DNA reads TGTGCCAGCAGTGTAGTAGCGGGGAGGGGAAGCTCCTACAATGAGCAGTTCTTC. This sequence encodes CASSVVAGRGSSYNEQFF.

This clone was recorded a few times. The CDR3 loop reads CSAKRQGGYTF. The CDR3 DNA sequence: TGCAGTGCTAAACGACAGGGAGGCTACACCTTC. V and J are TRBV20-1 and TRBJ1-2, with 7 bases lining up with TRBD1. J was trimmed by 8 bases and V by 4 bases; bases with no gene match: 4. Per the germline V gene, CDR1 is DFQATT and CDR2 is SNEGSKA (reference sequence). The CDR3 runs 11 residues.

The chain's CDR3 is CASRDGLAGTQYF. In DNA, the CDR3 is TGTGCCAGCAGGGATGGACTAGCGGGTACGCAGTATTTT. This chain uses TRBV6-4 with TRBJ2-3, with TRBD2 matching 11 bases. The V and J ends lost 6 bases and 8 bases, in that order; junction bases with no gene match: 4. The CDR3 has 13 amino acids. CDR1 is MRHNA and CDR2 is SNTAGT in the germline V gene.

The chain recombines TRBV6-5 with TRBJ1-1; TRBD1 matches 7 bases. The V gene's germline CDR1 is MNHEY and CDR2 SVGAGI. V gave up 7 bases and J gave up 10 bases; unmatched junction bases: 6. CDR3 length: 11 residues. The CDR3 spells CASIDRARAFF. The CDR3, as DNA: TGTGCCAGCATTGACAGGGCCAGAGCTTTCTTT.

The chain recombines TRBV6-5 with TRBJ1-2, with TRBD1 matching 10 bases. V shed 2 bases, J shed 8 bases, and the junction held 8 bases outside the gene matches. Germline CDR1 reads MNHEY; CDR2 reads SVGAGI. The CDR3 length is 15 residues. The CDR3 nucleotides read TGTGCCAGCAGTTACGGGTCGACAGGGGGCTTCGGCTACACCTTC. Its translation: CASSYGSTGGFGYTF.

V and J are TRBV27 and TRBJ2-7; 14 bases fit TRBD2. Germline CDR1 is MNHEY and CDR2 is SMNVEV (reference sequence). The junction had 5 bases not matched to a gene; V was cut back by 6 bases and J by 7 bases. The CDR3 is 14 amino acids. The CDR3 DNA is TGTGCCAGCAGCCCGGGACTAGCGGGAGAAGAGCAGTACTTC. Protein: CASSPGLAGEEQYF.

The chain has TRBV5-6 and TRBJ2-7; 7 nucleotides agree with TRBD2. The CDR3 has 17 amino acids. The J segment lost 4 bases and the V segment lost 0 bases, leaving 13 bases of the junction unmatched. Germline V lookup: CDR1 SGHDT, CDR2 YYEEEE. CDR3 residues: CASSLAREAGRYYEQYF. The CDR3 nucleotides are TGTGCCAGCAGCTTGGCCCGGGAGGCAGGGCGCTATTACGAGCAGTACTTC.

CDR3 residues: CASSSYDRGREKLFF. In DNA, the CDR3 is TGTGCCAGCAGTTCGTACGACAGGGGAAGAGAAAAACTGTTTTTT. The rearrangement links TRBV27 to TRBJ1-4, with TRBD1 matching 8 bases. Germline CDR1 reads MNHEY; CDR2 reads SMNVEV (reference sequence). The CDR3 covers 15 residues. V dropped 4 bases and J dropped 8; count of bases not matched to a gene: 9.

The DNA of the CDR3 is TGTGCCAGCAGCCCCGGACAGGGGGATCAGCCCCAGCATTTT. Translating it yields CASSPGQGDQPQHF. The V and J genes are TRBV7-9 and TRBJ1-5, with 10 nucleotides matching TRBD1. CDR1 and CDR2 from the germline V gene are SEHNR and FQNEAQ (reference sequence). With 5 bases clipped from V and 5 bases from J, the junction kept 3 bases outside the gene matches. This CDR3 has 14 amino acids.

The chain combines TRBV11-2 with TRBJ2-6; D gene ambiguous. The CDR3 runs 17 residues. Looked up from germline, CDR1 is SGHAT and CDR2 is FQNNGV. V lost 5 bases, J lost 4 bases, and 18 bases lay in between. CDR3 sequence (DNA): TGTGCCAGCAGCCGCTCCCCCGTGGGCTCGGGGGCCAACGTCCTGACTTTC. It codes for CASSRSPVGSGANVLTF.

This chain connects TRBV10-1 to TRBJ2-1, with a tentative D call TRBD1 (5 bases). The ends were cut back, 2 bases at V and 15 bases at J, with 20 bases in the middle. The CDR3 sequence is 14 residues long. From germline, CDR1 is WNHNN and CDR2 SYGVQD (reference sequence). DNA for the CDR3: TGCGCCAGCAGTGAGAGGACATTCCCCATCATCGGGTTCTTC. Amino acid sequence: CASSERTFPIIGFF.

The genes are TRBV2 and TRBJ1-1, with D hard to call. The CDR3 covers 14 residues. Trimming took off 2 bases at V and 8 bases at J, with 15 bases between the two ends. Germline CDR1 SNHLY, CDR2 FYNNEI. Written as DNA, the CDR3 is TGTGCCAGCAGTGAATTGTGGGGAGCCTCGGAAGCTTTCTTT. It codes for CASSELWGASEAFF.

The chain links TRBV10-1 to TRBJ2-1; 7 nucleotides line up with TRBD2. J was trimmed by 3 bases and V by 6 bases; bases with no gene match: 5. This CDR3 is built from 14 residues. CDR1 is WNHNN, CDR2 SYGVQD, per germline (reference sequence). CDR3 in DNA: TGCGCCAGCAGCCGCCGGGACTACTACAATGAGCAGTTCTTC. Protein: CASSRRDYYNEQFF.

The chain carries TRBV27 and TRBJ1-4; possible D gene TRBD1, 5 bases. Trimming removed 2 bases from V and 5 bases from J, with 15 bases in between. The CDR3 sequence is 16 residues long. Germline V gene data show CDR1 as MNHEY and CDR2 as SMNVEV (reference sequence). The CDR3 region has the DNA TGTGCCAGCAGTTTACGGGCCGCAGGGAGGAATGAAAAACTGTTTTTT. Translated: CASSLRAAGRNEKLFF.